Below, 27 T cell receptor beta chains from the same sample are listed, as sequenced in a study of cytomegalovirus exposure and HLA in healthy donors. Researchers ran the PCR with 60 Vbeta and 13 Jbeta primers. TCRdb keeps only in-frame clones here, not all; method: immunoSEQ multiplex PCR. This sample has 150,000 to 180,000 clones, with 80% found just once. Sequencing input: PBMCs. These receptors all come from a woman in her thirties or forties in good health and CMV-seropositive.

The chain links TRBV19 to TRBJ1-1; 8 bases are a match to TRBD1. This CDR3 region has 13 residues. The germline gives CDR1 LNHDA, CDR2 SQIVND (reference sequence). J gave up 8 bases and V 6 bases, and 8 bases lay outside the gene matches. CDR3 in amino acids: CASRDRGRSEAFF. The CDR3, as DNA: TGTGCCAGTAGAGACAGGGGACGGTCGGAAGCTTTCTTT.

The V and J genes are TRBV28 and TRBJ2-7; 10 nucleotides agree with TRBD1. In germline, CDR1 is MDHEN, CDR2 SYDVKM. The CDR3 has 15 amino acids. Trimming removed 4 bases from V and 5 bases from J; junction bases left unmatched: 8. The CDR3 DNA is TGTGCCAGCAGTTCCTTGGGACAGGGGCGGCACGAGCAGTACTTC. Translating it yields CASSSLGQGRHEQYF. The full variable domain, completed using reference TRBV28 and TRBJ2-7, is DVKVTQSSRYLVKRTGEKVFLECVQDMDHENMFWYRQDPGLGLRLIYFSYDVKMKEKGDIPEGYSVSREKKERFSLILESASTNQTSMYLCASSSLGQGRHEQYFGPGTRLTVT.

This clone was seen ten or more times. This rearrangement joins TRBV5-1 to TRBJ2-1; TRBD2 matches at 10 bases. Germline V gene sequence: CDR1 SGHRS, CDR2 YFSETQ. This CDR3 spans 16 amino acids. The trim removed 0 bases at V and 2 bases at J, leaving 2 bases unmatched. CDR3 protein: CASSLGTSGTYNEQFF. The CDR3 nucleotides read TGCGCCAGCAGCTTGGGAACTAGCGGGACCTACAATGAGCAGTTCTTC. Drawing the rest from reference TRBV5-1 and TRBJ2-1, the complete variable domain is KAGVTQTPRYLIKTRGQQVTLSCSPISGHRSVSWYQQTPGQGLQFLFEYFSETQRNKGNFPGRFSGRQFSNSRSEMNVSTLELGDSALYLCASSLGTSGTYNEQFFGPGTRLTVL.

The chain is built from TRBV5-6 and TRBJ2-3; the match to TRBD2 covers 13 bases. The CDR3 totals 16 residues. J lost 4 bases, V lost 2 bases, and 4 bases had no gene match. Germline-derived CDR1 and CDR2 are SGHDT and YYEEEE. CDR3 sequence (DNA): TGTGCCAGCAGCTTAGAACTAGCGGGAGGGTCAGATACGCAGTATTTT. This translates into CASSLELAGGSDTQYF.

This clone has a handful of counts. The rearrangement links TRBV14 to TRBJ1-4; D call uncertain. Germline CDR1 SGHDN, CDR2 FVKESK. V lost 4 bases and J lost 0, with 6 bases in between. The CDR3 extends over 14 amino acids. The CDR3, as DNA: TGTGCCAGCAGCCCCGGGACAACTAATGAAAAACTGTTTTTT. This sequence encodes CASSPGTTNEKLFF.

V gene TRBV4-2 combines with J gene TRBJ2-7, with 11 bases that match TRBD1. Unmatched junction bases numbered 4, after V lost 0 bases and J lost 3 bases. The germline V gene has CDR1 LGHNA and CDR2 YNFKEQ. This CDR3 is 16 amino acids long. CDR3 protein: CASSQERGTGGYEQYF. In DNA form, the CDR3 reads TGTGCCAGCAGCCAAGAACGGGGGACAGGGGGCTACGAGCAGTACTTC.

The chain joins TRBV7-6 to TRBJ1-4; 8 nucleotides line up with TRBD1. Germline values: CDR1 SGHVS, CDR2 FNYEAQ. CDR3 size: 17 residues. After removal of 3 bases from V and 5 bases from J, the junction contained 11 bases not matched to a gene. The CDR3 loop reads CASSFSIPTGANEKLFF. The CDR3 region has the DNA TGTGCCAGCAGCTTTTCTATCCCGACAGGGGCGAATGAAAAACTGTTTTTT.

The rearrangement uses TRBV7-2 and TRBJ1-5; a weak D match, TRBD1 (5 bases). V lost 5 bases and J lost 2, with 10 bases in between. The germline CDR1 and CDR2 sequences are SGHTA and FQGNSA. The CDR3 sequence is 14 residues long. CDR3 residues: CASSTGTGNQPQHF. The CDR3 bases are TGTGCCAGCAGCACTGGGACTGGCAATCAGCCCCAGCATTTT. Together with reference TRBV7-2 and TRBJ1-5, the CDR3 gives the full variable domain: GAGVSQSPSNKVTEKGKDVELRCDPISGHTALYWYRQSLGQGLEFLIYFQGNSAPDKSGLPSDRFSAERTGGSVSTLTIQRTQQEDSAVYLCASSTGTGNQPQHFGDGTRLSIL.

This chain links TRBV27 with TRBJ2-2; TRBD2 aligns across 11 bases. This CDR3 region has 15 residues. The J segment lost 5 bases and the V segment lost 4 bases, leaving 3 bases of the junction unmatched. CDR1 and CDR2 (germline): MNHEY, SMNVEV (reference sequence). CDR3 in amino acids: CASSSRLAGTGELFF. The CDR3 DNA reads as TGTGCCAGCAGTTCCCGACTAGCGGGAACCGGGGAGCTGTTTTTT.

This chain links TRBV27 with TRBJ1-2; D remains ambiguous. Germline CDR1 reads MNHEY; CDR2 reads SMNVEV (reference sequence). V lost 6 bases and J 4 bases, leaving 15 bases between the germline ends. The CDR3 spans 14 residues. DNA of the CDR3: TGTGCCAGCAGACGGGGAAACAGTCCCTATGGCTACACCTTC. It is translated as CASRRGNSPYGYTF.

This clone has only a few counts. The genes are TRBV27 and TRBJ1-4, with 8 bases identical to TRBD1. Germline CDR1 reads MNHEY; CDR2 reads SMNVEV (reference sequence). The CDR3 has 14 amino acids. The V gene end was trimmed by 5 bases and the J gene end by 8 bases; junction bases not matched to a gene: 7. In DNA form, the CDR3 reads TGTGCCAGCAGTAGGACAGGGAGTAGCGAAAAACTGTTTTTT. Its translation: CASSRTGSSEKLFF.

The V and J genes are TRBV11-3 and TRBJ2-1; 7 bases fit TRBD2. The CDR3 contains 14 residues. J lost 8 bases, V lost 5 bases, and 9 bases had no gene match. Germline lookup yields CDR1 SGHNT and CDR2 YENEEA. The DNA of the CDR3 is TGTGCCAGCAGCCATCTCGAGGCGGGAGATGAGCAGTTCTTC. It specifies CASSHLEAGDEQFF.

This chain connects TRBV7-9 to TRBJ1-1; TRBD1 matches 7 bases. CDR1 is SEHNR and CDR2 is FQNEAQ in the germline V gene (reference sequence). The V gene end was trimmed by 7 bases and the J gene end by 4 bases; junction bases not matched to a gene: 0. This CDR3 is built from 11 residues. The CDR3 protein is CASKGATEAFF. The CDR3 DNA sequence: TGTGCCAGCAAGGGGGCCACTGAAGCTTTCTTT.

The chain couples TRBV27 to TRBJ2-3, with 9 bases aligning to TRBD1. Germline CDR1 MNHEY, CDR2 SMNVEV (reference sequence). The CDR3 is made up of 14 amino acids. J was trimmed by 2 bases and V by 10 bases; bases with no gene match: 7. CDR3 region: CATLDRGYTDTQYF. As DNA, the CDR3 is TGTGCCACCTTGGACAGGGGATACACAGATACGCAGTATTTT.

The chain couples TRBV7-9 to TRBJ2-2; TRBD2 matches at 9 bases. V lost 2 bases to trimming and J lost 5 bases; unmatched junction nucleotides: 3. Germline values: CDR1 SEHNR, CDR2 FQNEAQ (reference sequence). The CDR3 consists of 15 residues. In DNA, the CDR3 is TGTGCCAGCAGCTTAATCGGACTAGCGACCGGGGAGCTGTTTTTT. This sequence encodes CASSLIGLATGELFF.

The gene calls are TRBV10-3 and TRBJ2-1; 7 bases are a match to TRBD2. Trimming at V came to 5 bases and at J to 5 bases, leaving 6 bases not matched to a gene. Germline lookup yields CDR1 ENHRY and CDR2 SYGVKD. The CDR3 has 14 amino acids. In nucleotides, the CDR3 is TGTGCCATCAGTATAGCGGGCCGGGACAATGAGCAGTTCTTC. The encoded protein is CAISIAGRDNEQFF.

About this clone itself: Other DNA sequences in this sample translate to the same CDR3. This chain connects TRBV6-6 to TRBJ2-2; D might be TRBD2 (6 bases). Trimming shortened V by 7 bases and J by 1 base, and 7 bases separated the two germline ends. Per the germline V gene, CDR1 is MNHNY and CDR2 is SVGAGI (reference sequence). This CDR3 region has 13 residues. The CDR3 here is CASKAGNTGELFF. The DNA of the CDR3 is TGTGCCAGCAAAGCGGGGAACACCGGGGAGCTGTTTTTT.

This rearrangement joins TRBV30 to TRBJ2-1, with 13 positions matching TRBD2. V shed 6 bases, J shed 3 bases, and the junction held 2 bases outside the gene matches. The germline CDR1 and CDR2 sequences are GTSNPN and SVGIG (reference sequence). The CDR3 spans 14 residues. The CDR3 bases are TGTGCCTGCCGGACTAGCGGGAGCTACAATGAGCAGTTCTTC. It is translated as CACRTSGSYNEQFF.

The chain links TRBV5-6 to TRBJ2-5; 9 bases fit TRBD1. Unmatched junction bases numbered 16, after V lost 3 bases and J lost 4 bases. Germline CDR1 SGHDT, CDR2 YYEEEE. The CDR3 length is 18 residues. The CDR3 DNA sequence: TGTGCCAGCAGCTACTATGGGACAGGGATCAAAGTAGGAGAGACCCAGTACTTC. Amino acid sequence: CASSYYGTGIKVGETQYF.

This clone was counted only a few times. The J gene is TRBJ2-7, the V gene TRBV6-1, with 9 bases fitting TRBD1. Germline V gene sequence: CDR1 MNHNS, CDR2 SASEGT. This CDR3 contains 16 residues. After removal of 0 bases from V and 3 bases from J, the junction contained 6 bases not matched to a gene. In DNA, the CDR3 is TGTGCCAGCAGTGAAGCACTCGGGACAGGGAGCTACGAGCAGTACTTC. Encoded protein: CASSEALGTGSYEQYF.

V gene TRBV7-9 combines with J gene TRBJ1-1, with D tentatively TRBD1 (6 bases). Germline-derived CDR1 and CDR2 are SEHNR and FQNEAQ (reference sequence). V lost 5 bases and J 5 bases, leaving 9 bases between the germline ends. This CDR3 has 12 amino acids. The CDR3 coding sequence is TGTGCCAGCAGCGCACAGGGAACTGAAGCTTTCTTT. Amino acid sequence: CASSAQGTEAFF. Filled out from reference TRBV7-9 and TRBJ1-1, the complete variable domain reads DTGVSQNPRHKITKRGQNVTFRCDPISEHNRLYWYRQTLGQGPEFLTYFQNEAQLEKSRLLSDRFSAERPKGSFSTLEIQRTEQGDSAMYLCASSAQGTEAFFGQGTRLTVV.

The V and J genes are TRBV2 and TRBJ2-2; a possible D gene is TRBD2 (5 bases). Germline V gene data show CDR1 as SNHLY and CDR2 as FYNNEI. The CDR3 spans 15 residues. Trimming removed 7 bases from V and 0 bases from J, with 12 bases in between. CDR3 sequence reads: CASKKDSANTGELFF. The CDR3 DNA reads as TGTGCCAGCAAAAAGGACTCAGCGAACACCGGGGAGCTGTTTTTT.

V usage is TRBV6-1 and J usage is TRBJ1-2; D not certain. The CDR3 has 14 amino acids. CDR1 is MNHNS and CDR2 is SASEGT in the germline V gene. The germline V and J ends were trimmed by 4 bases and 4 bases, with 13 bases remaining between them. DNA for the CDR3: TGTGCCAGCAGTGCCTCGGGCCGGGGCTATGGCTACACCTTC. This codes for CASSASGRGYGYTF.

V gene TRBV6-1 combines with J gene TRBJ2-7; 9 bases align to TRBD1. In germline, CDR1 is MNHNS, CDR2 SASEGT. This CDR3 contains 13 residues. The V gene end was trimmed by 4 bases and the J gene end by 3 bases; junction bases not matched to a gene: 1. The chain's CDR3 is CASSADRGYEQYF. CDR3 sequence (DNA): TGTGCCAGCAGTGCGGACAGGGGCTACGAGCAGTACTTC.

This clone was observed a handful of times. The genes are TRBV10-1 and TRBJ1-5; 7 positions agree with TRBD1. The CDR3 is made up of 14 amino acids. With V trimmed by 6 bases and J by 2 bases, 4 bases remained unmatched. Germline CDR1 reads WNHNN; CDR2 reads SYGVQD (reference sequence). CDR3 DNA: TGCGCCAGCAGGACAGGGACGCGCAATCAGCCCCAGCATTTT. Its translation: CASRTGTRNQPQHF.

The V gene is TRBV28, the J gene TRBJ1-2; a possible D gene is TRBD1 (6 bases). The germline V gene encodes CDR1 MDHEN and CDR2 SYDVKM. This CDR3 has 13 amino acids. The V end was cut by 5 bases, the J end by 6 bases, with 13 bases between. This CDR3 is CASSSLTGNGYTF. In DNA form, the CDR3 reads TGTGCCAGCAGTAGTCTTACAGGGAATGGCTACACCTTC.

This chain connects TRBV30 to TRBJ2-7; D is possibly TRBD1 (6 bases). The germline CDR1 and CDR2 sequences are GTSNPN and SVGIG (reference sequence). Trimming removed 2 bases from V and 3 bases from J, with 11 bases in between. This CDR3 region has 13 residues. Here the CDR3 reads CAWSLGQVYEQYF. DNA for the CDR3: TGTGCCTGGAGTTTGGGACAAGTCTACGAGCAGTACTTC.